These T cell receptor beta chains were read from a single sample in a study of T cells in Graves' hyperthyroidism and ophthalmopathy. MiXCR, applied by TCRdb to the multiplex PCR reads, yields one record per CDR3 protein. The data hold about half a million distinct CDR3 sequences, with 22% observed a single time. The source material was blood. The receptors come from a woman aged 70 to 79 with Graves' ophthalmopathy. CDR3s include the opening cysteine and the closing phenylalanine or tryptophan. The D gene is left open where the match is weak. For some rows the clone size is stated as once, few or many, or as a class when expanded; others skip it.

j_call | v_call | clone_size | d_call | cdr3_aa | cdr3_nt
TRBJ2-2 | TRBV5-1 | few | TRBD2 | CASSRVAGASWFPGELFF | TGCGCCAGCAGCAGAGTAGCGGGAGCTTCGTGGTTCCCCGGGGAGCTGTTTTTT
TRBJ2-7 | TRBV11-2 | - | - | CASSLADSRSYEQYF | TGTGCCAGCAGCTTAGCGGACAGTCGAAGCTACGAGCAGTACTTC
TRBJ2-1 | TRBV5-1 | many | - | CASSPTGREQFF | TGCGCCAGCAGCCCAACGGGCCGGGAGCAGTTCTTC
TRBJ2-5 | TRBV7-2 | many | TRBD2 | CASSLLGREQETQYF | TGTGCCAGCAGCTTACTGGGGCGGGAGCAAGAGACCCAGTACTTC
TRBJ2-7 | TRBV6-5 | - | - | CASSYGAERSYEQYF | TGTGCCAGCAGTTACGGGGCGGAGCGCTCCTACGAGCAGTACTTC
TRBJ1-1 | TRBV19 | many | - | CASSIGQLTEAFF | TGTGCCAGTAGTATAGGACAGCTCACTGAAGCTTTCTTT
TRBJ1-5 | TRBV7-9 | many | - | CASSKGQNQPQHF | TGTGCCAGCAGTAAGGGCCAAAATCAGCCCCAGCATTTT
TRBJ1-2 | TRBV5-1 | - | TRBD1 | CASSLETGGDNYGYTF | TGCGCCAGCAGCTTGGAGACAGGGGGCGATAACTATGGCTACACCTTC
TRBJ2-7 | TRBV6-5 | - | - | CASSYSWGHEQYF | TGTGCCAGCAGTTACTCGTGGGGGCACGAGCAGTACTTC
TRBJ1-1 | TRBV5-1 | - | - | CASSTAGPMNTEAFF | TGCGCCAGCAGCACAGCCGGGCCCATGAACACTGAAGCTTTCTTT
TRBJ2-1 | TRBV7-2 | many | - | CASSLTLADEQFF | TGTGCCAGCAGCTTAACTTTGGCGGATGAGCAGTTCTTC
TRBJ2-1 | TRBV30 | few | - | CAWLGPNTFDEQFF | TGTGCCTGGTTGGGACCCAATACGTTCGATGAGCAGTTCTTC
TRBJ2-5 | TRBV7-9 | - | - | CASSLGLRKEETQYF | TGTGCCAGCAGCTTAGGGCTTCGAAAGGAAGAGACCCAGTACTTC
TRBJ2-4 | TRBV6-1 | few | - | CASSEGVAKNIQYF | TGTGCCAGCAGTGAGGGGGTGGCCAAAAACATTCAGTACTTC
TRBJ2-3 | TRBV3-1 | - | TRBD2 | CASTPGGSDTDTQYF | TGTGCCAGCACCCCCGGCGGGAGCGACACAGATACGCAGTATTTT
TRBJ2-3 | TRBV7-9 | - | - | CASSLSTSSTDTQYF | TGTGCCAGCAGCTTATCAACATCTAGCACAGATACGCAGTATTTT
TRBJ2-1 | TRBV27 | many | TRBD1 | CASSRTGGPWNEQFF | TGTGCCAGCAGCCGGACAGGGGGCCCTTGGAATGAGCAGTTCTTC
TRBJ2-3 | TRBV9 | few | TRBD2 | CASSVGILAGVGDTQYF | TGTGCCAGCAGCGTAGGGATACTAGCGGGAGTTGGAGATACGCAGTATTTT
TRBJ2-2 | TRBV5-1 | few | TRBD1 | CASSFPGQGEVTGELFF | TGCGCCAGCAGCTTTCCGGGACAGGGAGAGGTCACCGGGGAGCTGTTTTTT
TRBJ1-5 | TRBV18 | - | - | CASSDGGGLSNQPQHF | TGTGCCAGCTCCGACGGCGGGGGCCTGAGCAATCAGCCCCAGCATTTT
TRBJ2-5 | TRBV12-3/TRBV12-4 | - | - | CASSLALRETQYF | TGTGCCAGCAGTTTAGCTCTGCGGGAGACCCAGTACTTC
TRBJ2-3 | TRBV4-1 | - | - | CASRWWGRSTDTQYF | TGCGCCAGCAGATGGTGGGGCCGGAGCACAGATACGCAGTATTTT
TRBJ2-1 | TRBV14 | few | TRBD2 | CASSLHGTSGIVAYNEQFF | TGTGCCAGCAGCCTTCACGGGACTAGCGGGATAGTGGCATACAATGAGCAGTTCTTC
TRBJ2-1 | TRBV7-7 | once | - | CASSPGRGVQYNEQFF | TGTGCTAGCAGTCCCGGTCGTGGGGTTCAATACAATGAGCAGTTCTTC
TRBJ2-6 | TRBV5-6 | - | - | CASSGRGSHGANVLTF | TGTGCCAGCAGCGGCAGGGGATCGCATGGGGCCAACGTCCTGACTTTC
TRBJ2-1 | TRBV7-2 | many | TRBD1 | CASSFDGPTGGQNNEQFF | TGTGCCAGCAGCTTCGACGGGCCGACAGGGGGGCAAAACAATGAGCAGTTCTTC
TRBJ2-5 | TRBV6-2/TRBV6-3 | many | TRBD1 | CASSWGRDRGRETQYF | TGTGCCAGCAGTTGGGGCCGGGACAGGGGAAGAGAGACCCAGTACTTC
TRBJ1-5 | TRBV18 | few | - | CASSPLDSNQPQHF | TGTGCCAGCTCACCGCTCGACAGTAATCAGCCCCAGCATTTT
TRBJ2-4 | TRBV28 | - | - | CASGLGVSAKNIQYF | TGTGCCAGCGGGTTAGGGGTATCCGCCAAAAACATTCAGTACTTC
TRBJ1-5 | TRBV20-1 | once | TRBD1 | CSARTGVQGAQHF | TGCAGTGCTCGGACAGGGGTGCAAGGGGCCCAGCATTTT
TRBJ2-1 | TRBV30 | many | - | CAWSVPGASHEQFF | TGTGCCTGGAGTGTCCCGGGGGCATCCCATGAGCAGTTCTTC
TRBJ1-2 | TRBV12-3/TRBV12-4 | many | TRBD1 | CASSLSTGVNGYTF | TGTGCCAGCAGTCTCTCGACAGGGGTTAATGGCTACACCTTC
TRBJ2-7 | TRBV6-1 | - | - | CASSGHSNRGYEQYF | TGTGCCAGCAGTGGCCACTCCAATCGGGGCTACGAGCAGTACTTC
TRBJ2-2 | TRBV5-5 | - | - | CASSKTDYTGELFF | TGTGCCAGCAGTAAAACAGATTACACCGGGGAGCTGTTTTTT
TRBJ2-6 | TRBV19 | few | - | CASSQWGANVLTF | TGTGCCAGTAGCCAGTGGGGGGCCAACGTCCTGACTTTC
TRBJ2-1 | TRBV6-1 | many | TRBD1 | CASSEALGQGLNEQFF | TGTGCCAGCAGTGAAGCTTTGGGACAGGGACTCAATGAGCAGTTCTTC
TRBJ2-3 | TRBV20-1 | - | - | CSARVGARTDTQYF | TGCAGTGCTAGAGTGGGGGCGCGAACAGATACGCAGTATTTT
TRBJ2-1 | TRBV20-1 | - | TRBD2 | CSARDLGTSGNQQFF | TGCAGTGCTAGAGATCTCGGGACTAGCGGCAACCAGCAGTTCTTC